The 13 T cell receptor beta chains in this list originate from one sample, sequenced in a study of blood T cell repertoires in COVID-19. The repertoire was sequenced with immunoSEQ multiplex PCR; TCRdb's copy has only in-frame clones and lacks some. The profile shows 180,000 or so clones, 80% to 90% of them singletons. Sequenced sample: peripheral blood. The receptors were gathered from a man aged 60 to 69 with acute or convalescent COVID-19.

J is TRBJ2-7 and V is TRBV28; no clear D gene. With 6 bases removed from V and 0 bases from J, the gap between germline ends came to 15 bases. The length of the CDR3 is 15 residues. The germline CDR1 and CDR2 sequences are MDHEN and SYDVKM. The CDR3 region is CASRPPAAVSYEQYF. Written as DNA, the CDR3 is TGTGCCAGCAGACCCCCGGCGGCCGTCTCCTACGAGCAGTACTTC.

This chain joins TRBV6-2 or TRBV6-3 and TRBJ2-3; a weak D match, TRBD2 (5 bases). Germline assignment: CDR1 MNHEY and CDR2 SVGEGT. The CDR3 length is 15 residues. V was pared by 6 bases and J by 0 bases, with 13 bases between. The CDR3: CASSLYRTSTDTQYF. CDR3 sequence (DNA): TGTGCCAGCAGCCTTTATCGGACTAGCACAGATACGCAGTATTTT.

The rearrangement links TRBV28 to TRBJ1-2; D gene ambiguous. This CDR3 has 16 amino acids. Germline V lookup: CDR1 MDHEN, CDR2 SYDVKM. The ends were cut back, 3 bases at V and 1 base at J, with 15 bases in the middle. CDR3 protein: CASSFPRRQNNYGYTF. DNA for the CDR3: TGTGCCAGCAGTTTCCCTCGGAGGCAGAATAACTATGGCTACACCTTC.

J is TRBJ2-3 and V is TRBV2; the match to TRBD2 covers 11 bases. Germline V CDR1 and CDR2: SNHLY, FYNNEI. This CDR3 region has 16 residues. V trimming: 4 bases; J trimming: 2 bases; junction bases outside the gene matches: 5. CDR3 DNA sequence: TGTGCCAGCAGTGGAGTGGGACTAGCGGACACAGATACGCAGTATTTT. Residues: CASSGVGLADTDTQYF.

CDR3 in DNA: TGTGCCAGCAGCTTGCAGGGTAAGGGGCCCTACGAGCAGTACTTC. This encodes CASSLQGKGPYEQYF. This chain connects TRBV11-2 to TRBJ2-7; tentative D call: TRBD1 (5 bases). The CDR3 loop spans 15 amino acids. Germline V gene sequence: CDR1 SGHAT, CDR2 FQNNGV. V was trimmed by 3 bases and J by 2 bases, leaving 14 bases between them. The full variable domain, its missing parts supplied by reference TRBV11-2 and TRBJ2-7, is EAGVAQSPRYKIIEKRQSVAFWCNPISGHATLYWYQQILGQGPKLLIQFQNNGVVDDSQLPKDRFSAERLKGVDSTLKIQPAKLEDSAVYLCASSLQGKGPYEQYFGPGTRLTVT.

V and J are TRBV28 and TRBJ1-1, with unresolved D. The ends were cut back, 3 bases at V and 4 bases at J, with 6 bases in the middle. The CDR3 spans 12 residues. Germline CDR1 MDHEN, CDR2 SYDVKM. CDR3 DNA sequence: TGTGCCAGCAGTTTGCTGCGCACTGAAGCTTTCTTT. As protein: CASSLLRTEAFF.

The chain uses TRBV30 and TRBJ2-2, with 7 bases matching TRBD2. The CDR3 spans 16 residues. Germline loops: CDR1 GTSNPN, CDR2 SVGIG (reference sequence). J lost 1 base, V lost 2 bases, and 7 bases had no gene match. The CDR3 nucleotides are TGTGCCTGGAGTCGGGCTAGCGGCCTGAACACCGGGGAGCTGTTTTTT. Protein: CAWSRASGLNTGELFF.

This clone was recorded once. At one of its ends the junction is not consistent with the germline gene, which may arise from a read error. The rearrangement joins TRBV2 to TRBJ1-5; 7 nucleotides match TRBD1. The CDR3 covers 15 residues. Germline V gene data show CDR1 as SNHLY and CDR2 as FYNNEI. The DNA of the CDR3 is TGTGCCAGCAGAGAAGGGGACAGAATCAATCAGCCCCAGCATTTT. It translates to CASREGDRINQPQHF.

The chain employs TRBV7-8 and TRBJ2-2; TRBD2 aligns across 9 bases. Germline V gene sequence: CDR1 SGHVS, CDR2 FQNEAQ. The CDR3 covers 16 residues. The junction had 7 bases not matched to a gene; V was cut back by 2 bases and J by 6 bases. The CDR3 sequence is CASSLRREGVPGELFF. In DNA form, the CDR3 reads TGTGCCAGCAGCTTACGGCGGGAGGGGGTACCCGGGGAGCTGTTTTTT.

The rearrangement uses TRBV5-1 and TRBJ2-3, with D perhaps matching TRBD2 (5 bases). In germline, CDR1 is SGHRS, CDR2 YFSETQ. CDR3 size: 13 residues. V was clipped by 6 bases and J by 3 bases, with 11 bases between them. This CDR3 is CASMSRGTDTQYF. CDR3 coding DNA: TGCGCCAGCATGTCGCGAGGGACAGATACGCAGTATTTT.

This clone was observed once. This sequence joins TRBV28 and TRBJ1-3; the match to TRBD1 covers 7 bases. CDR1 MDHEN and CDR2 SYDVKM come from the germline V gene. Unmatched junction bases numbered 8, after V lost 9 bases and J lost 0 bases. This CDR3 has 15 residues. The CDR3 reads CASADRASSGNTIYF. The CDR3 DNA follows: TGTGCCAGTGCTGACAGGGCCAGCTCTGGAAACACCATATATTTT.

This clone was counted once. This chain joins TRBV5-1 and TRBJ2-1, with a weak D call TRBD1 (6 bases). CDR1 and CDR2 (germline): SGHRS, YFSETQ. The CDR3 runs 16 residues. V was clipped by 0 bases and J by 0 bases, with 10 bases between them. Written as DNA, the CDR3 is TGCGCCAGCAGCTTGGCCGAAGGGGGCTCCTACAATGAGCAGTTCTTC. It translates to CASSLAEGGSYNEQFF.

This clone was seen a single time. The V gene is TRBV28, the J gene TRBJ2-2; 7 nucleotides line up with TRBD2. CDR3 length: 15 amino acids. In germline, CDR1 is MDHEN, CDR2 SYDVKM. Losses at the gene ends were 6 bases for V and 5 bases for J; bases not matched to a gene: 9. CDR3: CASSLGSGGTGELFF. The CDR3 DNA reads as TGTGCCAGCAGCCTCGGGTCGGGGGGAACCGGGGAGCTGTTTTTT.